The rows below give T cell receptor beta chains drawn from one sample of a study of identical twins. TCRdb itself ran the 5' RACE reads through MiXCR, one entry per CDR3 protein. The repertoire holds roughly 720,000 distinct CDR3 sequences, roughly 18% seen once, with around 13% in the top ten. The sample was also linked to a second study, of T cells expressing NK-cell markers.

Sequencing was performed on PBMCs. The receptors stem from a woman under 30 in good health. The CDR3 runs from the conserved cysteine through the conserved F or W. Fields, in order: V gene, J gene, D gene, CDR3 length, CDR3 protein. D genes are given only for firm matches.

TRBV3-1	TRBJ2-3	TRBD2	16	CASSQEGLAETDTQYF
TRBV3-1	TRBJ1-1	.	13	CASSHSAWGEAFF
TRBV20-1	TRBJ2-1	.	11	CSASGAGEQFF
TRBV20-1	TRBJ2-1	TRBD2	16	CSAGLAGGPRANEQFF
TRBV6-5	TRBJ1-4	.	14	CASSWGRDSEKLFF
TRBV3-1	TRBJ2-2	TRBD2	15	CASSQGLAYTGELFF
TRBV18	TRBJ2-7	.	15	CASSPPNQLSYEQYF
TRBV7-9	TRBJ2-1	.	14	CASRKLSEGNEQFF
TRBV9	TRBJ2-2	TRBD1	15	CASRPTGGYTGELFF
TRBV7-9	TRBJ2-7	.	13	CASSLEYAGEQYF
TRBV5-1	TRBJ2-7	TRBD1	15	CASSLRTGNLGEQYF
TRBV6-5	TRBJ2-1	TRBD1	17	CASSYSTGGGSYNEQFF
TRBV6-1	TRBJ2-3	.	15	CASSSLDPRTDTQYF